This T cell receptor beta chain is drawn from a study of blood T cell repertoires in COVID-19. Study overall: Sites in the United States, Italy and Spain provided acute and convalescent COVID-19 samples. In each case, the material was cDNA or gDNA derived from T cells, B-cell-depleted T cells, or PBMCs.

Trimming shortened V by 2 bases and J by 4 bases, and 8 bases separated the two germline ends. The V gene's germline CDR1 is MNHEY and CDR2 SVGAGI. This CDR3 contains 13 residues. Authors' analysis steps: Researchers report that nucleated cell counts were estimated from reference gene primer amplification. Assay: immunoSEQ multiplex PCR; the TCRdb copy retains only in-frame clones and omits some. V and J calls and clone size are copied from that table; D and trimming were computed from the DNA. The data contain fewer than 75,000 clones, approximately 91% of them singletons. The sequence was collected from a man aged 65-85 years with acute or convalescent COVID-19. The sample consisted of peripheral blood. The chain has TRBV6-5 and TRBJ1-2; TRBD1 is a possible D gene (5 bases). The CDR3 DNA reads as TGTGCCAGCAGTTACGCCGACAGCTATGGCTACACCTTC. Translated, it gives CASSYADSYGYTF.